A single sample is the source of the 14 T cell receptor beta chains below, sequenced in a study of response to subunit inactivated influenza vaccine. TCRdb called the RT-PCR reads again in MiXCR, with one record for every CDR3 protein. The data show fewer than 800,000 distinct CDR3 sequences, 15% to 18% seen once. The source material was PBMCs from blood, sampled 12 days after vaccination. The receptors were gathered from a man aged 50-60 years who received an inactivated influenza vaccine.

This clonotype was counted many times. The chain uses TRBV20-1 and TRBJ2-3, with 9 bases identical to TRBD2. CDR3 length equals 15 residues. Germline V gene lookup returns CDR1 DFQATT and CDR2 SNEGSKA (reference sequence). V was clipped by 3 bases and J by 5 bases; unmatched bases: 9. The CDR3 nucleotides read TGCAGTGCTAGTCCCAGACTAGCGGCTAAAGATACGCAGTATTTT. Its protein product is CSASPRLAAKDTQYF.

In this sample, this clonotype turned up a few times. This chain links TRBV7-9 with TRBJ2-3; 8 bases fit TRBD1. This CDR3 contains 17 residues. Trimming cost V 5 bases and J 6 bases; bases outside gene matches: 16. Germline CDR1 reads SEHNR; CDR2 reads FQNEAQ (reference sequence). The CDR3 DNA sequence: TGTGCCAGCAGCCTGAGCCTTGGACAGGGCGTATCGGATACGCAGTATTTT. This sequence encodes CASSLSLGQGVSDTQYF.

The chain uses TRBV5-4 and TRBJ2-1, with TRBD1 matching over 9 bases. V shed 2 bases, J shed 12 bases, and the junction held 9 bases outside the gene matches. The germline CDR1 and CDR2 sequences are SGHNT and YYREEE (reference sequence). The CDR3 totals 14 residues. As DNA, the CDR3 is TGTGCCAGCAGCTTACAGGGGGCGAATATGGGGCAGTTCTTC. It codes for CASSLQGANMGQFF. Looking up the rest from reference TRBV5-4 and TRBJ2-1 gives the full variable domain: ETGVTQSPTHLIKTRGQQVTLRCSSQSGHNTVSWYQQALGQGPQFIFQYYREEENGRGNFPPRFSGLQFPNYSSELNVNALELDDSALYLCASSLQGANMGQFFGPGTRLTVL.

The rearrangement joins TRBV18 to TRBJ2-1; TRBD2 agrees at 7 bases. Unmatched junction bases numbered 7, after V lost 3 bases and J lost 2 bases. Germline V lookup: CDR1 KGHSH, CDR2 LQKENI. CDR3 length: 16 residues. The CDR3 region is CASSPALAATYNEQFF. The CDR3 nucleotides read TGTGCCAGCTCACCTGCCCTAGCGGCGACCTACAATGAGCAGTTCTTC.

The chain joins TRBV11-2 to TRBJ2-1; tentative D call: TRBD2 (6 bases). V was pared by 4 bases and J by 0 bases, with 10 bases between. Per the germline V gene, CDR1 is SGHAT and CDR2 is FQNNGV. The CDR3 is made up of 15 amino acids. CDR3 in amino acids: CASSSVAVSYNEQFF. The DNA of the CDR3 is TGTGCCAGCAGCTCGGTAGCGGTCTCCTACAATGAGCAGTTCTTC.

This clonotype was picked up many times. The CDR3: CASSLNGAGETQYF. CDR3 nucleotides: TGCGCCAGCAGCTTGAACGGGGCGGGAGAGACCCAGTACTTC. J is TRBJ2-5 and V is TRBV5-1, with D tentatively TRBD1 or TRBD2 (5 bases each). There are 14 residues in the CDR3. V was trimmed by 1 base and J by 4 bases, leaving 11 bases between them. Germline CDR1 SGHRS, CDR2 YFSETQ.

This clonotype was seen a few times. The chain is built from TRBV10-3 and TRBJ2-3; 7 nucleotides match TRBD2. Germline loops: CDR1 ENHRY, CDR2 SYGVKD. V shed 3 bases and J 0 bases; nucleotides not matched to a gene: 9. The CDR3 has 17 amino acids. CDR3 nucleotide sequence: TGTGCCATCAGTGACCAACAACTAGCGATTAGCACAGATACGCAGTATTTT. Translation gives CAISDQQLAISTDTQYF.

This clonotype occurred many times. V and J are TRBV7-2 and TRBJ2-6, with TRBD1 as a possible D gene (5 bases). Deletions cut 1 base from V and 4 bases from J, with 8 bases between. Per germline, CDR1 SGHTA and CDR2 FQGNSA. CDR3 length: 15 amino acids. CDR3 nucleotide sequence: TGTGCCAGCAGCTTAGTAGGGGCGGGGGCCAACGTCCTGACTTTC. It encodes CASSLVGAGANVLTF.

This clonotype was counted many times. CDR3 DNA: TGTGCCACCAGCAGAGATCCGGGGGACCTAGAGACCCAGTACTTC. Translation gives CATSRDPGDLETQYF. The V call is TRBV15, the J call TRBJ2-5, with a tentative D call TRBD2 (6 bases). From germline, CDR1 is LNHNV and CDR2 YYDKDF (reference sequence). There are 15 residues in the CDR3. Trimming took 0 bases from V and 4 from J, leaving 12 bases between them.

The chain joins TRBV4-3 to TRBJ2-1; 11 bases line up with TRBD2. CDR1 and CDR2 (germline): LGHNA, YSLEER. The J segment lost 9 bases and the V segment lost 3 bases, leaving 22 bases of the junction unmatched. The CDR3 covers 20 residues. As DNA, the CDR3 is TGCGCCAGCAGCCATGCCATCGGGTCTAGCGGGGGGACAGTTCAGAGTGAGCAGTTCTTC. Translating gives CASSHAIGSSGGTVQSEQFF.

This clonotype has more than one count but fewer than ten. The chain is built from TRBV3-1 and TRBJ2-4; D gene uncertain. V lost 0 bases and J 1 base, leaving 10 bases between the germline ends. Germline loops: CDR1 LGHDT, CDR2 YNNKEL (reference sequence). CDR3 size: 16 residues. The CDR3 reads CASSQDAQAAKNIQYF. The DNA of the CDR3 is TGTGCCAGCAGCCAAGATGCGCAGGCCGCCAAAAACATTCAGTACTTC.

This sequence joins TRBV10-3 and TRBJ2-1; 11 bases are a match to TRBD2. CDR1 and CDR2 (germline): ENHRY, SYGVKD. Germline trimming cut 6 bases from V and 7 bases from J; bases unmatched to any gene: 11. This CDR3 has 16 residues. The CDR3 loop is CAIRGTSGGGLNEQFF. CDR3 bases: TGTGCCATCAGGGGGACTAGCGGAGGGGGTTTAAATGAGCAGTTCTTC.

CDR3 bases: TGTGCCAGCAGTGACGTTCGTGCGGGCCTTCTTGAGCAGTTCTTC. Translation: CASSDVRAGLLEQFF. This chain links TRBV6-4 with TRBJ2-1; weak D call: TRBD2 (5 bases). Germline loops: CDR1 MRHNA, CDR2 SNTAGT. This CDR3 comprises 15 residues. The germline V and J ends were trimmed by 2 bases and 9 bases, with 17 bases remaining between them.

This chain uses TRBV6-1 with TRBJ1-6; TRBD1 matches 8 bases. Germline-derived CDR1 and CDR2 are MNHNS and SASEGT. V lost 6 bases and J lost 3; bases outside the gene matches: 7. The CDR3 is 16 residues long. As DNA, the CDR3 is TGTGCCAGCAGCCCCGGGACAGGAGACTATAATTCACCCCTCCACTTT. This codes for CASSPGTGDYNSPLHF.